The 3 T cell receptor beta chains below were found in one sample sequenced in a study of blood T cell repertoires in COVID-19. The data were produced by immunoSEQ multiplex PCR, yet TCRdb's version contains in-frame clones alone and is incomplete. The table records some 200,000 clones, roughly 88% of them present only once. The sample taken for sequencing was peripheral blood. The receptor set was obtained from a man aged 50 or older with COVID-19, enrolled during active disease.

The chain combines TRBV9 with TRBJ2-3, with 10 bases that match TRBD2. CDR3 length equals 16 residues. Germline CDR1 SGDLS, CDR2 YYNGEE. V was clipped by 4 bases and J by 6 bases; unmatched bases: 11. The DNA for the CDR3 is TGTGCCAGCAGCAAAGGGACTAGCGTCCTTTGGGATACGCAGTATTTT. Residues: CASSKGTSVLWDTQYF.

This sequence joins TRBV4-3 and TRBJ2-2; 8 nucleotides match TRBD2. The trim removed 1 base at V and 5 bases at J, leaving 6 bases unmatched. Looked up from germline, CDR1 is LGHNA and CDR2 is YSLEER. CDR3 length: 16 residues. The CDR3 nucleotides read TGCGCCAGCAGCCAAGGGCGGGGGGCCAGTACCGGGGAGCTGTTTTTT. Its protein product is CASSQGRGASTGELFF.

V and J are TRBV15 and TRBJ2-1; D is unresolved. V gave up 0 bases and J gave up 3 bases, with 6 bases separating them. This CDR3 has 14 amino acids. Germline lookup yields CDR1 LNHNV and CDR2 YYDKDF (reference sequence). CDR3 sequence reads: CATSRDSYYNEQFF. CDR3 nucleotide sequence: TGTGCCACCAGCAGAGATTCCTACTACAATGAGCAGTTCTTC.